The 10 T cell receptor beta chains reported below all come from one sample, sequenced in a study of blood T cell repertoires in COVID-19. Generated by immunoSEQ multiplex PCR, the TCRdb table keeps only in-frame clones and is missing some. The sample has 25,000 or so clones, 90% seen once. The sequencing input was peripheral blood. The receptors were gathered from a man between 65 and 85 years old with acute or convalescent COVID-19.

This clone has more than one count but fewer than ten. This chain uses TRBV11-3 with TRBJ1-1, with TRBD1 matching 10 bases. Germline CDR1 SGHNT, CDR2 YENEEA. After removal of 1 base from V and 5 bases from J, the junction contained 10 bases not matched to a gene. The CDR3 runs to 17 residues. The CDR3 DNA reads TGTGCCAGCAGCTTAGCTCCCGGACAGGGGGATATGACTGAAGCTTTCTTT. It is translated as CASSLAPGQGDMTEAFF.

The gene calls are TRBV28 and TRBJ2-7, with 7 bases lining up with TRBD2. With 5 bases clipped from V and 2 bases from J, the junction kept 6 bases outside the gene matches. Germline loops: CDR1 MDHEN, CDR2 SYDVKM. The CDR3 contains 14 residues. For the CDR3, the DNA is TGTGCCAGCAGTCACAGCGGACTAGCCTACGAGCAGTACTTC. Its translation: CASSHSGLAYEQYF.

This clone was counted a single time. The chain couples TRBV29-1 to TRBJ1-4, with D tentatively TRBD1 (6 bases). This CDR3 is 13 amino acids long. The ends were cut back, 7 bases at V and 8 bases at J, with 17 bases in the middle. The germline V gene encodes CDR1 SQVTM and CDR2 ANQGSEA. DNA of the CDR3: TGCAGCGGACGGAATCACAGGGACGAAAAACTGTTTTTT. It yields the protein CSGRNHRDEKLFF.

The J gene is TRBJ2-5, the V gene TRBV5-1, with 7 bases that match TRBD1. J lost 2 bases, V lost 4 bases, and 11 bases had no gene match. This CDR3 has 16 amino acids. The germline V gene encodes CDR1 SGHRS and CDR2 YFSETQ. The CDR3 DNA follows: TGCGCCAGCAGCCTAGGAGACAGGGCCGAACAAGAGACCCAGTACTTC. Translating gives CASSLGDRAEQETQYF.

In its sample, this clone was seen a few times. The V gene is TRBV10-3, the J gene TRBJ2-5; D not resolved. Trimming cost V 6 bases and J 5 bases, with 13 bases left between them. CDR1 is ENHRY and CDR2 is SYGVKD in the germline V gene. This CDR3 is built from 13 residues. The CDR3 sequence: CAIRVSLRETQYF. CDR3 DNA: TGTGCCATCAGGGTTAGTCTTCGGGAGACCCAGTACTTC.

J is TRBJ2-5 and V is TRBV7-3; a weak D match, TRBD2 (7 bases). Germline assignment: CDR1 SGHTA and CDR2 FQGTGA. This CDR3 is built from 14 residues. The V end was cut by 5 bases, the J end by 6 bases, with 16 bases between. The CDR3 reads CASSIGRGGQTQYF. As DNA, the CDR3 is TGTGCCAGCAGCATAGGGAGGGGGGGGCAGACCCAGTACTTC.

V is TRBV24-1 and J is TRBJ2-1; 10 bases are shared with TRBD2. The CDR3 has 15 amino acids. The V gene end was trimmed by 5 bases and the J gene end by 6 bases; junction bases not matched to a gene: 6. CDR1 and CDR2 from the germline V gene are KGHDR and SFDVKD. CDR3 in DNA: TGTGCCACCAGTGCCCGGACTAGCGGACTCAATGAGCAGTTCTTC. Encoded protein: CATSARTSGLNEQFF.

This chain connects TRBV27 to TRBJ2-5; a possible D gene is TRBD2 (5 bases). Germline CDR1 reads MNHEY; CDR2 reads SMNVEV (reference sequence). Trimming removed 0 bases at V and 2 bases at J, with 19 bases between. The CDR3 spans 18 residues. In DNA, the CDR3 is TGTGCCAGCAGTTTATCGCCAAGCGGAAAAGCGCTACAAGAGACCCAGTACTTC. Translation gives CASSLSPSGKALQETQYF.

The gene calls are TRBV7-2 and TRBJ2-5; the D gene is possibly TRBD1 (6 bases). The V gene's germline CDR1 is SGHTA and CDR2 FQGNSA. The length of the CDR3 is 14 residues. V was cut by 3 bases and J by 2 bases, with 10 bases left in between. This chain's CDR3 is CASSFARGQETQYF. DNA for the CDR3: TGTGCCAGCAGCTTTGCAAGGGGGCAAGAGACCCAGTACTTC.

The V gene is TRBV11-2, the J gene TRBJ1-6, with unresolved D. Germline lookup yields CDR1 SGHAT and CDR2 FQNNGV. The CDR3 totals 13 residues. Trimming removed 1 base at V and 8 bases at J, with 6 bases between. The CDR3 spells CASSLVADSPLHF. The CDR3 nucleotides are TGTGCCAGCAGCTTAGTTGCAGATTCACCCCTCCACTTT.